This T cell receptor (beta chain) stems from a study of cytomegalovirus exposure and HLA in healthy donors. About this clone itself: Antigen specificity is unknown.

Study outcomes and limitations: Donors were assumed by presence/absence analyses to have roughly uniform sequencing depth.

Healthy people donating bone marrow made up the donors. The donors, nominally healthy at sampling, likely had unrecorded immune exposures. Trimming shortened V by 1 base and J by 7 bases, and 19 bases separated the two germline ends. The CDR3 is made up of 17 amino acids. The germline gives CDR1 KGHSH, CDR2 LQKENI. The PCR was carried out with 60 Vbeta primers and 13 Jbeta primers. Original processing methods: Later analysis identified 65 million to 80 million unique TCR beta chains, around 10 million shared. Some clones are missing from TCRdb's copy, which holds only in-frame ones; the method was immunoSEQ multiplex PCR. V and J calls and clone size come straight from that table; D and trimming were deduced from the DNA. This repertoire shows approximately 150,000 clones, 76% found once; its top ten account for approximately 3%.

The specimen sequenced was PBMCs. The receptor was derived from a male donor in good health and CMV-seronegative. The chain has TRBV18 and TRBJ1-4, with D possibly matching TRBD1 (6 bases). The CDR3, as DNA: TGTGCCAGCTCACCACAGGGCGACGCACAGGGTATTGAAAAACTGTTTTTT. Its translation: CASSPQGDAQGIEKLFF.